Following are 23 T cell receptor beta chains from one sample sequenced in a study of T cells after posttransplantation cyclophosphamide. Data came from immunoSEQ multiplex PCR; TCRdb stores just in-frame clones and leaves some out. Among under 5,000 clones listed, approximately 95% were seen once. The material sequenced was naive CD4+ T cells sorted from PBMCs. Receptor source: a man aged 45-60 years.

V gene TRBV14 combines with J gene TRBJ1-1; a weak D match, TRBD1 (6 bases). Germline V gene lookup returns CDR1 SGHDN and CDR2 FVKESK. The CDR3 covers 14 residues. The V end was cut by 0 bases, the J end by 4 bases, with 9 bases between. The CDR3 DNA follows: TGTGCCAGCAGCCAAGATAGGGGGGGCACTGAAGCTTTCTTT. Its translation is CASSQDRGGTEAFF.

The chain recombines TRBV27 with TRBJ2-1, with D tentatively TRBD2 (5 bases). V lost 3 bases and J lost 5, with 14 bases in between. The germline CDR1 and CDR2 sequences are MNHEY and SMNVEV (reference sequence). CDR3 length: 15 amino acids. Here the CDR3 reads CASSFLLALNNEQFF. CDR3 bases: TGTGCCAGCAGTTTTTTGCTAGCACTGAACAATGAGCAGTTCTTC.

The chain combines TRBV9 with TRBJ2-1, with TRBD1 matching 9 bases. Germline V gene lookup returns CDR1 SGDLS and CDR2 YYNGEE. Losses at the gene ends were 0 bases for V and 6 bases for J; bases not matched to a gene: 4. This CDR3 contains 15 residues. The CDR3 coding sequence is TGTGCCAGCAGCGTAGTAGGACAGGGGAGCAATGAGCAGTTCTTC. Its translation: CASSVVGQGSNEQFF.

The chain is built from TRBV18 and TRBJ1-5; D is unresolved. The germline gives CDR1 KGHSH, CDR2 LQKENI. V lost 6 bases and J lost 4, with 10 bases in between. The CDR3 totals 13 residues. This CDR3 reads CASSPKENQPQHF. For the CDR3, the DNA is TGTGCCAGCTCCCCTAAGGAGAATCAGCCCCAGCATTTT.

The chain joins TRBV11-3 to TRBJ1-1; a possible D gene is TRBD1 (5 bases). Trimming removed 4 bases from V and 3 bases from J, with 12 bases in between. The germline V gene encodes CDR1 SGHNT and CDR2 YENEEA. This CDR3 contains 14 residues. The CDR3 loop is CASSSGTGDTEAFF. As DNA, the CDR3 is TGTGCCAGCAGCTCCGGGACTGGAGACACTGAAGCTTTCTTT.

This chain uses TRBV5-1 with TRBJ1-1, with D uncertain. The germline V and J ends were trimmed by 2 bases and 1 base, with 6 bases remaining between them. The CDR3 extends over 13 amino acids. The germline CDR1 and CDR2 sequences are SGHRS and YFSETQ. CDR3 sequence: CASSLGGNTEAFF. The CDR3 coding sequence is TGCGCCAGCAGCTTAGGAGGGAACACTGAAGCTTTCTTT.

The chain joins TRBV27 to TRBJ2-1, with TRBD2 as a possible D gene (6 bases). Germline V gene sequence: CDR1 MNHEY, CDR2 SMNVEV (reference sequence). This CDR3 region has 14 residues. The ends were cut back, 5 bases at V and 6 bases at J, with 14 bases in the middle. In DNA form, the CDR3 reads TGTGCCAGCAGTCTCCTCGGAGGGCCCAATGAGCAGTTCTTC. It codes for CASSLLGGPNEQFF.

The chain is built from TRBV11-2 and TRBJ1-5, with 7 bases aligning to TRBD1. V shed 6 bases, J shed 7 bases, and the junction held 3 bases outside the gene matches. The germline V gene encodes CDR1 SGHAT and CDR2 FQNNGV. There are 12 residues in the CDR3. CDR3 protein: CASRSGGQPQHF. DNA for the CDR3: TGTGCCAGCAGATCAGGGGGACAGCCCCAGCATTTT. The entire variable domain, with the rest obtained from reference TRBV11-2 and TRBJ1-5, is as follows: EAGVAQSPRYKIIEKRQSVAFWCNPISGHATLYWYQQILGQGPKLLIQFQNNGVVDDSQLPKDRFSAERLKGVDSTLKIQPAKLEDSAVYLCASRSGGQPQHFGDGTRLSIL.

The gene calls are TRBV28 and TRBJ2-6; D may be TRBD1 (6 bases). The CDR3 is made up of 15 amino acids. In germline, CDR1 is MDHEN, CDR2 SYDVKM. V shed 6 bases and J shed 1 base, with 10 bases lying between them. CDR3 sequence reads: CASRPRGSGANVLTF. CDR3 sequence (DNA): TGTGCCAGCAGGCCTAGGGGGTCTGGGGCCAACGTCCTGACTTTC.

The chain joins TRBV11-2 to TRBJ1-1, with 7 bases that match TRBD1. V lost 5 bases and J lost 5; bases outside the gene matches: 11. The CDR3 has 15 residues. CDR1 and CDR2 (germline): SGHAT, FQNNGV. This CDR3 is CASSILTGVGTEAFF. Written as DNA, the CDR3 is TGTGCCAGCAGCATACTCACAGGGGTCGGGACTGAAGCTTTCTTT.

The chain employs TRBV4-3 and TRBJ1-5; no reliable D call. Germline CDR1 is LGHNA and CDR2 is YSLEER. The CDR3 totals 17 residues. Trimming left V 1 base short and J 1 base short, with 14 bases between. CDR3 protein: CASSQGGLRASNQPQHF. Written as DNA, the CDR3 is TGCGCCAGCAGCCAAGGGGGTTTGAGGGCCAGCAATCAGCCCCAGCATTTT.

This clone was picked up one time. The gene calls are TRBV6-5 and TRBJ1-5; no clear D gene. The V gene lost 0 bases and the J gene lost 6 bases, with 9 bases spanning the gap. In germline, CDR1 is MNHEY, CDR2 SVGAGI. The CDR3 is 14 amino acids. CDR3 coding DNA: TGTGCCAGCAGTTACTCGGTGGGAGGTCAGCCCCAGCATTTT. Amino acid sequence: CASSYSVGGQPQHF.

The chain employs TRBV7-6 and TRBJ2-3; D is possibly TRBD2 (7 bases). Germline values: CDR1 SGHVS, CDR2 FNYEAQ. The CDR3 consists of 13 residues. V shed 5 bases and J shed 7 bases, with 13 bases lying between them. The CDR3 DNA follows: TGTGCCAGCAGCCCCGGGGGGCAGAATACGCAGTATTTT. This encodes CASSPGGQNTQYF.

The rearrangement uses TRBV2 and TRBJ1-5; TRBD1 matches 8 bases. Germline loops: CDR1 SNHLY, CDR2 FYNNEI. V was pared by 5 bases and J by 9 bases, with 12 bases of the junction left unmatched. The CDR3 is made up of 15 amino acids. CDR3 nucleotide sequence: TGTGCCAGCAGTCGGGACAGGCAGGGGGATCCGCCCCAGCATTTT. Its protein is CASSRDRQGDPPQHF.

This sequence joins TRBV18 and TRBJ2-1, with D possibly TRBD1 on 6 matching bases. This CDR3 comprises 13 residues. Germline CDR1 is KGHSH and CDR2 is LQKENI. With 3 bases removed from V and 8 bases from J, the gap between germline ends came to 11 bases. DNA for the CDR3: TGTGCCAGCTCACCTGCAACAGGGCATGAGCAGTTCTTC. Protein sequence: CASSPATGHEQFF.

The CDR3 sequence: CASRQGLRNTIYF. The DNA for the CDR3 is TGTGCCAGCAGACAGGGATTGAGAAACACCATATATTTT. The chain links TRBV6-1 to TRBJ1-3; D is possibly TRBD1 (6 bases). The CDR3 loop spans 13 amino acids. Germline lookup yields CDR1 MNHNS and CDR2 SASEGT. V dropped 6 bases and J dropped 5 bases, with 11 bases sitting between them.

V and J are TRBV19 and TRBJ1-3; TRBD1 might be the D (6 bases). Looked up from germline, CDR1 is LNHDA and CDR2 is SQIVND (reference sequence). The CDR3 is made up of 12 amino acids. V gave up 4 bases and J gave up 10 bases, with 11 bases separating them. The CDR3 here is CASSTQRGTIYF. CDR3 coding DNA: TGTGCCAGTAGTACGCAAAGGGGGACCATATATTTT. The variable domain in full, with the rest retrieved from reference TRBV19 and TRBJ1-3, is DGGITQSPKYLFRKEGQNVTLSCEQNLNHDAMYWYRQDPGQGLRLIYYSQIVNDFQKGDIAEGYSVSREKKESFPLTVTSAQKNPTAFYLCASSTQRGTIYFGEGSWLTVV.

The chain joins TRBV19 to TRBJ2-3, with 8 bases fitting TRBD2. V shed 4 bases and J 2 bases; nucleotides not matched to a gene: 8. The CDR3 contains 16 residues. Looked up from germline, CDR1 is LNHDA and CDR2 is SQIVND (reference sequence). CDR3 DNA sequence: TGTGCCAGTAGTACCCCCCAGCGGGGGCCCACAGATACGCAGTATTTT. This sequence encodes CASSTPQRGPTDTQYF.

The rearrangement joins TRBV5-5 to TRBJ2-3; 8 bases agree with TRBD1. V lost 4 bases, J lost 1 base, and 11 bases stayed unmatched. CDR1 SGHKS and CDR2 YYEKEE come from the germline V gene (reference sequence). The CDR3 has 17 amino acids. The CDR3 DNA reads TGTGCCAGCAGCCTAACCGCCGGGACAGGAGGCACAGATACGCAGTATTTT. This gives the protein CASSLTAGTGGTDTQYF.

This chain uses TRBV27 with TRBJ2-7; 9 positions agree with TRBD1. Germline V gives CDR1 MNHEY, CDR2 SMNVEV (reference sequence). The trim removed 6 bases at V and 4 bases at J, leaving 10 bases unmatched. This CDR3 spans 15 amino acids. The CDR3 protein is CASRSGTGRKYEQYF. CDR3 in DNA: TGTGCCAGCAGATCCGGGACAGGGAGGAAATACGAGCAGTACTTC.

The V and J genes are TRBV5-5 and TRBJ2-7; 7 bases are a match to TRBD2. J gave up 5 bases and V 1 base, and 6 bases lay outside the gene matches. The CDR3 has 14 amino acids. Germline V CDR1 and CDR2: SGHKS, YYEKEE (reference sequence). The DNA for the CDR3 is TGTGCCAGCAGCTTGATTGGCGGGGGAAACGAGCAGTACTTC. It is translated as CASSLIGGGNEQYF.

This clone was detected once. The chain employs TRBV29-1 and TRBJ1-1; D is perhaps TRBD1 (6 bases). V was pared by 2 bases and J by 4 bases, with 8 bases between. In germline, CDR1 is SQVTM, CDR2 ANQGSEA. The CDR3 spans 12 residues. CDR3 loop: CSVETGTTEAFF. CDR3 coding DNA: TGCAGCGTTGAAACAGGGACCACTGAAGCTTTCTTT.

The CDR3 DNA reads TGCAGCGCGGGAGGATCCTACAATGAGCAGTTCTTC. It translates to CSAGGSYNEQFF. The rearrangement links TRBV29-1 to TRBJ2-1; 7 bases are shared with TRBD2. V lost 7 bases to trimming and J lost 1 base; unmatched junction nucleotides: 1. This CDR3 comprises 12 residues. Germline V gives CDR1 SQVTM, CDR2 ANQGSEA.